One sample yielded the 10 T cell receptor beta chains listed below, sequenced in a study of a mutant IDH1 vaccine in newly diagnosed glioma. The time point was: week 35, safety follow-up. With topical imiquimod, each dose of the vaccine consisted of 300 ug of mutant IDH1 20-mer peptide. Assay: immunoSEQ multiplex PCR; the TCRdb copy retains only in-frame clones and omits some. Of fewer than 35,000 clones listed, approximately 78% are singletons. Antigens of these TCRs are unknown. Source: PBMCs, taken from a glioma patient whose treatment included an IDH1 peptide vaccine. The receptors originated from a woman between 40 and 50 years old with glioma.

The chain is built from TRBV2 and TRBJ1-6; no definite D call. V was trimmed by 6 bases and J by 9 bases, leaving 21 bases between them. The CDR3 has 16 amino acids. The germline gives CDR1 SNHLY, CDR2 FYNNEI. The CDR3 loop is CASSGRDLGYPSPLHF. The DNA of the CDR3 is TGTGCCAGCAGCGGAAGGGATCTCGGATATCCTTCACCCCTCCACTTT.

The rearrangement joins TRBV7-9 to TRBJ2-5; the match to TRBD2 covers 8 bases. V dropped 2 bases and J dropped 4; count of bases not matched to a gene: 6. The CDR3 contains 15 residues. Germline CDR1 and CDR2: SEHNR and FQNEAQ (reference sequence). DNA of the CDR3: TGTGCCAGCAGCTTAAGGTCCGGGGGGGGAGAGACCCAGTACTTC. Amino acids: CASSLRSGGGETQYF.

J is TRBJ1-5 and V is TRBV5-4, with D perhaps matching TRBD1 (6 bases). Trimming cost V 2 bases and J 5 bases, with 11 bases left between them. The germline V gene encodes CDR1 SGHNT and CDR2 YYREEE (reference sequence). The CDR3 is 14 amino acids. This CDR3 is CASSFPGADQPQHF. In nucleotides, the CDR3 is TGTGCCAGCAGCTTCCCGGGGGCGGATCAGCCCCAGCATTTT.

V gene TRBV6-1 combines with J gene TRBJ1-3, with D unresolved. V lost 2 bases, J lost 8 bases, and 7 bases lay in between. The CDR3 consists of 12 residues. Germline V lookup: CDR1 MNHNS, CDR2 SASEGT. The CDR3 DNA reads as TGTGCCAGCAGTGAATGGCGGGACACCATATATTTT. Its translation: CASSEWRDTIYF.

The genes are TRBV5-5 and TRBJ1-4; a possible D gene is TRBD1 (5 bases). Per germline, CDR1 SGHKS and CDR2 YYEKEE (reference sequence). The CDR3 runs to 16 residues. Trimming cost V 4 bases and J 3 bases, with 16 bases left between them. CDR3 DNA: TGTGCCAGCAGCAAGGATCAGGGCAGGCCTAATGAAAAACTGTTTTTT. It translates to CASSKDQGRPNEKLFF.

The rearrangement links TRBV5-6 to TRBJ2-1; the match to TRBD1 covers 9 bases. CDR1 and CDR2 (germline): SGHDT, YYEEEE. V shed 2 bases and J 3 bases; nucleotides not matched to a gene: 6. There are 16 residues in the CDR3. CDR3 residues: CASSFGTGRGYNEQFF. CDR3 sequence (DNA): TGTGCCAGCAGCTTCGGGACAGGGAGAGGCTACAATGAGCAGTTCTTC.

J is TRBJ2-7 and V is TRBV7-3; a weak D match, TRBD2 (6 bases). V was shortened by 4 bases and J by 4 bases, with 11 bases between the two germline ends. The CDR3 totals 13 residues. Germline values: CDR1 SGHTA, CDR2 FQGTGA. The CDR3 DNA follows: TGTGCCAGCAGCTCCCCTGGAGGGTACGAGCAGTACTTC. Its protein product is CASSSPGGYEQYF.

The chain links TRBV2 to TRBJ1-2; no definite D call. The CDR3 is 14 residues long. V was shortened by 4 bases and J by 0 bases, with 9 bases between the two germline ends. Germline lookup yields CDR1 SNHLY and CDR2 FYNNEI. The CDR3 spells CASSGTEPNYGYTF. DNA for the CDR3: TGTGCCAGCAGTGGAACGGAGCCTAACTATGGCTACACCTTC.

The CDR3 here is CASSDLTGSGNTIYF. The CDR3 bases are TGTGCCAGCAGTGACCTCACAGGCTCTGGAAACACCATATATTTT. The chain couples TRBV25-1 to TRBJ1-3, with D perhaps TRBD1 (5 bases). V lost 3 bases, J lost 0 bases, and 9 bases lay in between. This CDR3 spans 15 amino acids. The germline V gene has CDR1 MGHDK and CDR2 SYGVNS.

The V gene is TRBV29-1, the J gene TRBJ1-1; D not certain. Germline V lookup: CDR1 SQVTM, CDR2 ANQGSEA. Deletions cut 5 bases from V and 1 base from J, with 17 bases between. CDR3 length equals 15 residues. Here the CDR3 DNA reads TGCAGCGTTTCCCAATTGCGGGGTACGAACACTGAAGCTTTCTTT. Residues: CSVSQLRGTNTEAFF.